A selection of T cell receptor beta chains follows, all from one sample in a study of blood T cell repertoires in COVID-19. The method was immunoSEQ multiplex PCR; TCRdb's version includes in-frame clones alone and lacks a portion of them. The profile shows about 180,000 clones, about 85% of them singletons. The sequencing input was peripheral blood. The source of these receptors is a woman older than 75 with acute or convalescent COVID-19. The CDR3 runs from the conserved cysteine through the conserved F or W. The order of the fields is clone size, J gene, V gene, D gene, CDR3 protein, CDR3 DNA. A D gene is named only where the DNA matches it firmly. The size of a clone is reported for some rows only, either as once, few or many, or as a class for expanded clones.

size: -; J: TRBJ1-2; V: TRBV24-1; D: TRBD1; CDR3: CATSDRGTDGYGYTF; DNA: TGTGCCACCAGTGACCGCGGGACAGACGGCTATGGCTACACCTTC
size: -; J: TRBJ2-5; V: TRBV9; D: -; CDR3: CASSGGDLRVQETQYF; DNA: TGTGCCAGCAGCGGGGGGGACTTAAGGGTCCAAGAGACCCAGTACTTC
size: -; J: TRBJ2-1; V: TRBV20-1; D: -; CDR3: CSASYLDEQFF; DNA: TGCAGTGCTAGCTACCTGGATGAGCAGTTCTTC
size: -; J: TRBJ1-5; V: TRBV19; D: TRBD1; CDR3: CASRPGQGYGGPQHF; DNA: TGTGCCAGTAGACCGGGACAGGGATACGGGGGGCCCCAGCATTTT
size: -; J: TRBJ2-1; V: TRBV9; D: -; CDR3: CASSRGLSYNEQFF; DNA: TGTGCCAGCAGCAGGGGACTCTCCTACAATGAGCAGTTCTTC
size: -; J: TRBJ1-4; V: TRBV4-3; D: -; CDR3: CASSQERPGPVFF; DNA: TGCGCCAGCAGCCAAGAACGTCCAGGGCCTGTATTTTTT
size: -; J: TRBJ2-3; V: TRBV7-9; D: TRBD2; CDR3: CASSPGLAGGREYF; DNA: TGTGCCAGCAGCCCGGGACTAGCGGGGGGCAGGGAGTATTTT
size: few; J: TRBJ2-2; V: TRBV12-5; D: -; CDR3: CASGLGTDTGELFF; DNA: TGTGCTAGTGGTTTGGGGACAGACACCGGGGAGCTGTTTTTT
size: -; J: TRBJ1-1; V: TRBV5-8; D: -; CDR3: CASKVLSSRGTEAFF; DNA: TGTGCCAGCAAGGTCCTTTCCAGCCGGGGGACTGAAGCTTTCTTT
size: -; J: TRBJ1-5; V: TRBV5-8; D: TRBD1; CDR3: CASSFTGAQPQHF; DNA: TGTGCCAGCAGCTTCACAGGGGCACAGCCCCAGCATTTT
size: -; J: TRBJ2-7; V: TRBV30; D: -; CDR3: CAWRSPGLGEQYF; DNA: TGTGCCTGGAGATCCCCGGGACTGGGCGAGCAGTACTTC
size: -; J: TRBJ2-5; V: TRBV7-6; D: TRBD1; CDR3: CASSSGQGKLGGQETQYF; DNA: TGTGCCAGCAGCTCAGGACAGGGGAAGCTTGGGGGGCAAGAGACCCAGTACTTC
size: -; J: TRBJ2-1; V: TRBV30; D: -; CDR3: CAWSHGVLASQFF; DNA: TGTGCCTGGAGTCACGGGGTCCTCGCCTCCCAGTTCTTC
size: once; J: TRBJ1-2; V: TRBV3-1/TRBV3-2; D: TRBD1; CDR3: CASSQGVGGNYGYTF; DNA: TGTGCCAGCAGCCAAGGAGTAGGGGGCAACTATGGCTACACCTTC
size: -; J: TRBJ1-2; V: TRBV18; D: TRBD1; CDR3: CASSRDSSNYGYTF; DNA: TGTGCCAGCTCAAGGGACAGCAGTAACTATGGCTACACCTTC
size: -; J: TRBJ2-3; V: TRBV5-1; D: TRBD2; CDR3: CASSDSGSLADTQYF; DNA: TGCGCCAGCAGTGATAGCGGGAGTCTGGCAGATACGCAGTATTTT
size: -; J: TRBJ2-3; V: TRBV25-1; D: TRBD2; CDR3: CASSEYGGRAADTQYF; DNA: TGTGCCAGCAGTGAATACGGCGGGAGGGCCGCAGATACGCAGTATTTT
size: -; J: TRBJ2-1; V: TRBV19; D: -; CDR3: CASSPVANEQFF; DNA: TGTGCCAGTAGTCCGGTTGCCAATGAGCAGTTCTTC
size: -; J: TRBJ2-7; V: TRBV21-1; D: -; CDR3: CASSIPPNEAYYEQYF; DNA: TGTGCCAGCAGCATCCCTCCCAACGAGGCCTATTACGAGCAGTACTTC
size: -; J: TRBJ1-1; V: TRBV10-3; D: -; CDR3: CAIRGGKSANTEAFF; DNA: TGTGCCATCCGGGGGGGAAAGAGCGCTAACACTGAAGCTTTCTTT
size: once; J: TRBJ2-4; V: TRBV5-1; D: TRBD1; CDR3: CASSLRDRGTVRIQYF; DNA: TGCGCCAGCAGCTTAAGGGACAGGGGTACCGTACGGATTCAGTACTTC
size: -; J: TRBJ1-3; V: TRBV7-9; D: -; CDR3: CASSSTVSSSGNTIYF; DNA: TGTGCCAGCAGCTCAACCGTTTCTAGCTCTGGAAACACCATATATTTT
size: -; J: TRBJ2-5; V: TRBV2; D: TRBD2; CDR3: CASSRRGGGQETQYF; DNA: TGTGCCAGCAGTCGACGGGGCGGGGGCCAAGAGACCCAGTACTTC
size: -; J: TRBJ1-4; V: TRBV9; D: TRBD1; CDR3: CASSLGQGLNEKLFF; DNA: TGTGCCAGCAGCCTCGGACAGGGGCTTAATGAAAAACTGTTTTTT
size: -; J: TRBJ1-2; V: TRBV27; D: -; CDR3: CASSHNGGSYGYTF; DNA: TGTGCCAGCAGCCACAACGGCGGGTCCTATGGCTACACCTTC
size: -; J: TRBJ2-5; V: TRBV7-2; D: TRBD2; CDR3: CASSSNSGGAGETQYF; DNA: TGTGCCAGCAGCTCCAATAGCGGGGGGGCCGGTGAGACCCAGTACTTC
size: -; J: TRBJ2-2; V: TRBV9; D: -; CDR3: CASSVGFPEREYGGELFF; DNA: TGTGCCAGCAGCGTAGGTTTCCCCGAAAGGGAGTACGGCGGGGAGCTGTTTTTT
size: -; J: TRBJ2-1; V: TRBV3-1/TRBV3-2; D: -; CDR3: CASSQEEGYNEQFF; DNA: TGTGCCAGCAGCCAAGAAGAGGGTTACAATGAGCAGTTCTTC
size: -; J: TRBJ2-2; V: TRBV4-3; D: TRBD2; CDR3: CASSQAGTSGGQSNTGELFF; DNA: TGCGCCAGCAGCCAAGCCGGGACTAGCGGGGGCCAATCGAACACCGGGGAGCTGTTTTTT
size: -; J: TRBJ2-7; V: TRBV7-9; D: TRBD2; CDR3: CASSSTQGTSFNWGQYF; DNA: TGTGCCAGCAGCTCCACCCAAGGGACTAGCTTCAATTGGGGGCAGTACTTC
size: -; J: TRBJ1-4; V: TRBV9; D: TRBD1; CDR3: CASSAGQYPTNEKLFF; DNA: TGTGCCAGCAGCGCGGGACAGTATCCAACTAATGAAAAACTGTTTTTT
size: -; J: TRBJ1-2; V: TRBV7-2; D: -; CDR3: CASSFPAGVNYGYTF; DNA: TGTGCCAGCAGCTTCCCGGCAGGGGTTAACTATGGCTACACCTTC
size: -; J: TRBJ1-2; V: TRBV18; D: -; CDR3: CASSPAQGTYGYTF; DNA: TGTGCCAGCTCACCGGCTCAAGGGACTTATGGCTACACCTTC
size: -; J: TRBJ1-2; V: TRBV5-1; D: TRBD1; CDR3: CASSLGQGGYGYTF; DNA: TGCGCCAGCAGCCTTGGACAGGGAGGCTATGGCTACACCTTC
size: once; J: TRBJ1-2; V: TRBV19; D: -; CDR3: CASSSTGTNYGYTF; DNA: TGTGCCAGTAGTTCTACGGGTACTAACTATGGCTACACCTTC
size: -; J: TRBJ1-1; V: TRBV2; D: TRBD1; CDR3: CASSERGQGGTEAFF; DNA: TGTGCCAGCAGTGAGAGGGGGCAGGGTGGGACTGAAGCTTTCTTT
size: -; J: TRBJ2-5; V: TRBV5-1; D: -; CDR3: CASNDLQETQYF; DNA: TGCGCCAGCAATGACTTGCAAGAGACCCAGTACTTC
size: -; J: TRBJ1-5; V: TRBV11-2; D: -; CDR3: CASSLDAGNNQPQHF; DNA: TGTGCCAGCAGCTTAGATGCAGGGAACAATCAGCCCCAGCATTTT
size: -; J: TRBJ2-3; V: TRBV2; D: TRBD1; CDR3: CASRARQGRATDTQYF; DNA: TGTGCCAGCAGGGCTCGACAGGGAAGGGCCACAGATACGCAGTATTTT
size: -; J: TRBJ2-6; V: TRBV5-1; D: TRBD1; CDR3: CASSSSPGGGANVLTF; DNA: TGCGCCAGCAGCTCTTCTCCAGGGGGTGGGGCCAACGTCCTGACTTTC
size: -; J: TRBJ2-1; V: TRBV7-6; D: -; CDR3: CASSLWLGNEQFF; DNA: TGTGCCAGCAGCTTATGGCTAGGCAATGAGCAGTTCTTC
size: -; J: TRBJ1-2; V: TRBV29-1; D: -; CDR3: CSVEVGPGHRNGYTF; DNA: TGCAGCGTTGAAGTTGGTCCGGGACATAGAAATGGCTACACCTTC
size: few; J: TRBJ1-4; V: TRBV5-4; D: TRBD1; CDR3: CASSLQGDEKLFF; DNA: TGTGCCAGCAGCTTACAGGGGGATGAAAAACTGTTTTTT
size: -; J: TRBJ1-1; V: TRBV19; D: TRBD1; CDR3: CASSRQGGGTEAFF; DNA: TGTGCCAGTAGTCGACAGGGTGGGGGCACTGAAGCTTTCTTT
size: -; J: TRBJ1-3; V: TRBV7-2; D: TRBD1; CDR3: CASSLPTGSFGNTIYF; DNA: TGTGCCAGCAGCCTACCGACAGGGTCCTTTGGAAACACCATATATTTT
size: -; J: TRBJ1-5; V: TRBV19; D: -; CDR3: CASSLREYNQPQHF; DNA: TGTGCCAGTAGCCTCCGGGAGTACAATCAGCCCCAGCATTTT
size: few; J: TRBJ1-1; V: TRBV18; D: TRBD1; CDR3: CASRQGANTEAFF; DNA: TGTGCCAGCAGACAGGGGGCCAACACTGAAGCTTTCTTT
size: few; J: TRBJ2-7; V: TRBV7-2; D: -; CDR3: CASSLYAVQYF; DNA: TGTGCCAGCAGCTTATACGCGGTTCAGTACTTC
size: once; J: TRBJ2-7; V: TRBV9; D: TRBD1; CDR3: CASSVGQFYEQYF; DNA: TGTGCCAGCAGCGTGGGACAGTTCTACGAGCAGTACTTC
size: -; J: TRBJ1-2; V: TRBV29-1; D: TRBD1; CDR3: CSAIGQGADYGYTF; DNA: TGCAGCGCGATTGGACAGGGGGCTGACTATGGCTACACCTTC
size: -; J: TRBJ1-2; V: TRBV29-1; D: -; CDR3: CSVHLLGQPNYGYTF; DNA: TGCAGCGTTCACCTCTTGGGGCAGCCTAACTATGGCTACACCTTC
size: -; J: TRBJ1-3; V: TRBV27; D: -; CDR3: CASSSRAFGNTIYF; DNA: TGTGCCAGCAGTTCCAGGGCTTTCGGAAACACCATATATTTT
size: -; J: TRBJ1-2; V: TRBV6-6; D: -; CDR3: CASAAGQSNYGYTF; DNA: TGTGCCAGCGCGGCAGGGCAGTCTAACTATGGCTACACCTTC
size: -; J: TRBJ2-7; V: TRBV3-1/TRBV3-2; D: -; CDR3: CASSPSGAYEQYF; DNA: TGTGCCAGCAGCCCCTCGGGTGCCTACGAGCAGTACTTC
size: -; J: TRBJ2-7; V: TRBV29-1; D: -; CDR3: CSVEPPGGNNEQYF; DNA: TGCAGCGTTGAACCCCCGGGGGGCAACAACGAGCAGTACTTC
size: few; J: TRBJ2-5; V: TRBV7-8; D: -; CDR3: CASSHYGRVSQETQYF; DNA: TGTGCCAGCAGTCATTACGGCCGGGTTTCCCAAGAGACCCAGTACTTC
size: -; J: TRBJ2-3; V: TRBV20-1; D: TRBD2; CDR3: CSASTSRGGGTDTQYF; DNA: TGCAGTGCTAGTACTTCGCGGGGGGGAGGCACAGATACGCAGTATTTT
size: -; J: TRBJ2-7; V: TRBV12-5; D: TRBD1; CDR3: CASGLGGTRLTYEQYF; DNA: TGTGCTAGTGGTTTAGGGGGCACGAGGCTTACCTACGAGCAGTACTTC
size: -; J: TRBJ2-7; V: TRBV13; D: TRBD1; CDR3: CASSPRDRVYEQYF; DNA: TGTGCCAGCAGCCCTAGGGACAGGGTATACGAGCAGTACTTC
size: -; J: TRBJ2-2; V: TRBV19; D: -; CDR3: CASSTTSGTGELFF; DNA: TGTGCCAGTAGTACCACGAGTGGCACCGGGGAGCTGTTTTTT